Following are 10 T cell receptor beta chains from one sample sequenced in a study of PD-1 blockade in classical Hodgkin lymphoma. Clones were sequenced by immunoSEQ multiplex PCR, and TCRdb holds only the in-frame ones, with some missing. The sample has under 70,000 clones, 88% seen once. There was relapse after autologous stem cell transplantation in every patient, and there was variation in brentuximab vedotin exposure. Sequencing used peripheral blood mononuclear cells (PBMCs), obtained at baseline. The receptors come from a human donor with classical Hodgkin lymphoma.

The chain has TRBV5-5 and TRBJ2-7; TRBD1 matches at 8 bases. The CDR3 is made up of 15 amino acids. The J segment lost 3 bases and the V segment lost 1 base, leaving 6 bases of the junction unmatched. The germline V gene has CDR1 SGHKS and CDR2 YYEKEE (reference sequence). CDR3 residues: CASSLTDRAHYEQYF. The CDR3, as DNA: TGTGCCAGCAGCTTGACGGACAGGGCTCACTACGAGCAGTACTTC. Supplemented by reference TRBV5-5 and TRBJ2-7, the full variable domain reads DAGVTQSPTHLIKTRGQQVTLRCSPISGHKSVSWYQQVLGQGPQFIFQYYEKEERGRGNFPDRFSARQFPNYSSELNVNALLLGDSALYLCASSLTDRAHYEQYFGPGTRLTVT.

The genes are TRBV10-2 and TRBJ1-3; 7 positions match TRBD1. This CDR3 is built from 17 residues. CDR1 is WSHSY, CDR2 SAAADI, per germline. V lost 2 bases and J lost 3; bases outside the gene matches: 10. The CDR3 bases are TGCGCCAGCAGTGAGCCAAGGACAGGAAGAAGTGGAAACACCATATATTTT. It translates to CASSEPRTGRSGNTIYF.

This sequence joins TRBV21-1 and TRBJ1-5; the table's D call TRBD1 went unverified against the DNA. TRBV21-1 is shown as a pseudogene. The CDR3 contains 20 residues. As DNA, the CDR3 is TGTGCCAGCAGCAATCCTACCGGGACAGCGGGTGCCGGCGCATATCAGCCCCAGCATTTT. It encodes CASSNPTGTAGAGAYQPQHF.

The count of this clone is one. The J gene is TRBJ2-1, the V gene TRBV11-2; the D gene is possibly TRBD1 (6 bases). CDR3 size: 15 residues. V lost 6 bases, J lost 5 bases, and 17 bases lay in between. Germline lookup yields CDR1 SGHAT and CDR2 FQNNGV. The CDR3 is CASRKPGHPDNEQFF. The CDR3 bases are TGTGCCAGCAGAAAACCGGGACACCCAGACAATGAGCAGTTCTTC.

There are a few counts of this clone. An end of the junction does not agree with germline; a read error may underlie this. This rearrangement joins TRBV4-1 to TRBJ1-6; perhaps TRBD1 as D (6 bases). The CDR3 has 13 residues. Germline values: CDR1 MGHRA, CDR2 YSYEKL. Here the CDR3 reads CASSQDTGAQEDF. The DNA for the CDR3 is TGCGCCAGCAGCCAAGATACGGGGGCGCAGGAGGACTTT.

The chain uses TRBV30 and TRBJ1-5; weak D call: TRBD1 (6 bases). The V gene's germline CDR1 is GTSNPN and CDR2 SVGIG (reference sequence). V was shortened by 0 bases and J by 4 bases, with 16 bases between the two germline ends. This CDR3 is 16 amino acids long. The CDR3 spells CAWSVRRTGTNQPQHF. The CDR3 DNA follows: TGTGCCTGGAGTGTACGGAGAACAGGGACTAATCAGCCCCAGCATTTT.

The chain combines TRBV7-8 with TRBJ2-4; D is unclear. V lost 5 bases and J 0 bases, leaving 14 bases between the germline ends. CDR1 and CDR2 from the germline V gene are SGHVS and FQNEAQ. The CDR3 contains 16 residues. The CDR3, as DNA: TGTGCCAGCAGCCCAAACACGTTGGTAGCCAAAAACATTCAGTACTTC. Amino acids: CASSPNTLVAKNIQYF.

The chain joins TRBV7-8 to TRBJ2-3, with 12 bases lining up with TRBD2. V lost 6 bases, J lost 2 bases, and 3 bases stayed unmatched. This CDR3 region has 15 residues. Germline V gives CDR1 SGHVS, CDR2 FQNEAQ. Here the CDR3 DNA reads TGTGCCAGCAGGAGGACTAGCGGGGACACAGATACGCAGTATTTT. This sequence encodes CASRRTSGDTDTQYF.

This rearrangement joins TRBV5-4 to TRBJ2-7; tentatively, D is TRBD1 (5 bases). The ends were cut back, 4 bases at V and 1 base at J, with 12 bases in the middle. The CDR3 loop spans 14 amino acids. The germline V gene encodes CDR1 SGHNT and CDR2 YYREEE (reference sequence). The CDR3: CASSPDSVSYEQYF. DNA for the CDR3: TGTGCCAGCAGCCCCGACAGTGTTTCCTACGAGCAGTACTTC.

This chain connects TRBV5-1 to TRBJ1-2, with 7 bases that match TRBD1. Germline assignment: CDR1 SGHRS and CDR2 YFSETQ. The CDR3 sequence is 13 residues long. The V and J ends lost 2 bases and 8 bases, in that order; junction bases with no gene match: 6. As DNA, the CDR3 is TGCGCCAGCAGCTTTTTTCAGGGGGAGGGCTACACCTTC. Translated: CASSFFQGEGYTF.